This T cell receptor beta chain was sequenced during a study of blood T cell repertoires in COVID-19. Study in general: T cells, B-cell-depleted T cells, or PBMCs provided the cDNA or gDNA that served as material.

The repertoire was sequenced with immunoSEQ multiplex PCR; TCRdb's copy has only in-frame clones and lacks some. The table has around 110,000 clones, 75% to 90% seen once. V shed 7 bases, J shed 8 bases, and the junction held 8 bases outside the gene matches. Germline lookup yields CDR1 SNHLY and CDR2 FYNNEI. The CDR3 has 13 residues. V usage is TRBV2 and J usage is TRBJ1-2; 9 bases are shared with TRBD1. Source material: peripheral blood. The TCR sequence derives from a woman in her 70s with acute or convalescent COVID-19. The CDR3 spells CASMGDRDGGYTF. DNA of the CDR3: TGTGCCAGCATGGGGGACAGGGACGGCGGCTACACCTTC.